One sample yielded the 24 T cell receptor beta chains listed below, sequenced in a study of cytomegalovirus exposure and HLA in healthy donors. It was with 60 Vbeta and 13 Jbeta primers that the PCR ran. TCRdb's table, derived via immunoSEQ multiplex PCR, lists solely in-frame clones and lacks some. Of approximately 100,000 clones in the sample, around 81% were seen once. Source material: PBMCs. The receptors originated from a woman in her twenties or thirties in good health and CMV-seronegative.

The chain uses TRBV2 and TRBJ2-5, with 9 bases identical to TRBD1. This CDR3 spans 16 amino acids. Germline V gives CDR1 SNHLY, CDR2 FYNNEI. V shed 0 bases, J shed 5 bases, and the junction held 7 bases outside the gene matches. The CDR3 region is CASSEAGTGSSETQYF. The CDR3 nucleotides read TGTGCCAGCAGTGAAGCGGGGACAGGGTCATCCGAGACCCAGTACTTC.

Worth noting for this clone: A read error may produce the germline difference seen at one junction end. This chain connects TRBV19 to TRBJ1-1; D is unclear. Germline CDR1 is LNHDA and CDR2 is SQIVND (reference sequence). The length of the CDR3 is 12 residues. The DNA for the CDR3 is TGTGCCAGTAGTAAACCAGACACTCAAGCTTTCTTT. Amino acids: CASSKPDTQAFF.

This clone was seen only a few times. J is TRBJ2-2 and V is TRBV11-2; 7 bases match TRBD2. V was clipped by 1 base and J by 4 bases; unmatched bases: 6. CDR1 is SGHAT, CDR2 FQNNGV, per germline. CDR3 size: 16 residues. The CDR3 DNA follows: TGTGCCAGCAGCTTAGGGCGCCTAGCGGCCACCGGGGAGCTGTTTTTT. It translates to CASSLGRLAATGELFF. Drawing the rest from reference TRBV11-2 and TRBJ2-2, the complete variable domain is EAGVAQSPRYKIIEKRQSVAFWCNPISGHATLYWYQQILGQGPKLLIQFQNNGVVDDSQLPKDRFSAERLKGVDSTLKIQPAKLEDSAVYLCASSLGRLAATGELFFGEGSRLTVL.

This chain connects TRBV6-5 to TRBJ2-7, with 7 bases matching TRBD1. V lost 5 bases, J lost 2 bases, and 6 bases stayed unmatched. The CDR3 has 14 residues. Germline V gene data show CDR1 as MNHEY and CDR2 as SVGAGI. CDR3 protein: CASSERTGAYEQYF. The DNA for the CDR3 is TGTGCCAGCAGTGAGAGGACAGGAGCCTACGAGCAGTACTTC.

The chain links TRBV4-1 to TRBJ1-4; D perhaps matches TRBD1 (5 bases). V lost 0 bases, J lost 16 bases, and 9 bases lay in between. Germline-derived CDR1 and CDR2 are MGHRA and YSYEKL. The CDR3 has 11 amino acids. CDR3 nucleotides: TGCGCCAGCAGCCAAGAGGGGACTCCGTTTTTT. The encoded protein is CASSQEGTPFF.

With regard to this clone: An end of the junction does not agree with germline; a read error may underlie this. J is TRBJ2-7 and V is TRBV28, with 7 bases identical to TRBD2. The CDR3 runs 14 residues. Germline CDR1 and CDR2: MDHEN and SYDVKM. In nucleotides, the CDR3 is TGTGCCGGCAGTTTGCTGGCGGGAGTAATCAAGCAGTACTTC. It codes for CAGSLLAGVIKQYF.

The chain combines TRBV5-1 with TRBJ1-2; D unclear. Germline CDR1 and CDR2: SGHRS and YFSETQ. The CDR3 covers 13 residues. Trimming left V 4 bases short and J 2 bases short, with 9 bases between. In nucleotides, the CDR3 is TGCGCCAGCAGCGGGGAGTCCAACTATGGCTACACCTTC. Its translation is CASSGESNYGYTF. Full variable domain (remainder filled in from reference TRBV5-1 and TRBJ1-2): KAGVTQTPRYLIKTRGQQVTLSCSPISGHRSVSWYQQTPGQGLQFLFEYFSETQRNKGNFPGRFSGRQFSNSRSEMNVSTLELGDSALYLCASSGESNYGYTFGSGTRLTVV.

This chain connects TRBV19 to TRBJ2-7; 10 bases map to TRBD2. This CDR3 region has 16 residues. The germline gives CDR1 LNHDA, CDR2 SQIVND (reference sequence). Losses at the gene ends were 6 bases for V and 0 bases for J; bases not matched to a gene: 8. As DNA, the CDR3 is TGTGCCAGTAGGCGTACCGGGACTAGCGACTCCTACGAGCAGTACTTC. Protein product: CASRRTGTSDSYEQYF.

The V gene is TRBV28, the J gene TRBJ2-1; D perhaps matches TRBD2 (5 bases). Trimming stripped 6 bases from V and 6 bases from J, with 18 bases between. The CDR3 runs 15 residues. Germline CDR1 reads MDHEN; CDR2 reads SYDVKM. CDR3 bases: TGTGCCAGCAGCCGGGAAGGTGCAGGAGTCAATGAGCAGTTCTTC. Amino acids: CASSREGAGVNEQFF. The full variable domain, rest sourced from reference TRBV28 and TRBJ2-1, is DVKVTQSSRYLVKRTGEKVFLECVQDMDHENMFWYRQDPGLGLRLIYFSYDVKMKEKGDIPEGYSVSREKKERFSLILESASTNQTSMYLCASSREGAGVNEQFFGPGTRLTVL.

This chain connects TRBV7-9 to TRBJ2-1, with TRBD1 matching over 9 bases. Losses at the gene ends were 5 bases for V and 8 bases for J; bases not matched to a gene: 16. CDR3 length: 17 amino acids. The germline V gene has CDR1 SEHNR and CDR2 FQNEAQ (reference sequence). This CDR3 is CASSTTRDRVKLYEQFF. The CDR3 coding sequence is TGTGCCAGCAGCACAACCCGGGACAGGGTCAAGTTATATGAGCAGTTCTTC.

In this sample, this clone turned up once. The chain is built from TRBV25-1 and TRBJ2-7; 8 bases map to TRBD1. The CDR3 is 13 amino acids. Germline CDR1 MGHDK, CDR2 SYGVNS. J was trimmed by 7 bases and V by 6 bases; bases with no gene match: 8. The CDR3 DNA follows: TGTGCCAGCAGCCGACAGGGGAGTCGAGAGCAGTACTTC. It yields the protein CASSRQGSREQYF.

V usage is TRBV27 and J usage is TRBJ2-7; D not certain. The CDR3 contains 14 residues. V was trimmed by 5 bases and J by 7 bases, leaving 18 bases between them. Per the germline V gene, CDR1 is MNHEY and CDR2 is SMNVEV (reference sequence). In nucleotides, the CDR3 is TGTGCCAGCAGTCCCACAATGGTTGCAGTGGAGCAGTACTTC. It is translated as CASSPTMVAVEQYF.

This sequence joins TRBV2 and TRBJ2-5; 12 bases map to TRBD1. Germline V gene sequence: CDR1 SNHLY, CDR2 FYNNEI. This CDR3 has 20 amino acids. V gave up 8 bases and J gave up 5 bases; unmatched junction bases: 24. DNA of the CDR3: TGTGCCAGCGGGGACGTACCGGGACAGGGGGCAGGGTTTCTTTCGGAGACCCAGTACTTC. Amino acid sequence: CASGDVPGQGAGFLSETQYF.

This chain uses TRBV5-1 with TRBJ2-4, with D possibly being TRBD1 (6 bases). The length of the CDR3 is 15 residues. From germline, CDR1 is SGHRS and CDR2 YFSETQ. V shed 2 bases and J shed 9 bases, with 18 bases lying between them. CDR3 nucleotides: TGCGCCAGCAGCTTAAAACCGGGACAACCATCCATTCAGTACTTC. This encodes CASSLKPGQPSIQYF.

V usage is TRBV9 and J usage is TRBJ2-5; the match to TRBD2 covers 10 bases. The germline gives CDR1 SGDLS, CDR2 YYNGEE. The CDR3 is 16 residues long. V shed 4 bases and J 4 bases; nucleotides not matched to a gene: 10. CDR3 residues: CASSSRPSGSGETQYF. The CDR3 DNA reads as TGTGCCAGCAGCTCCCGGCCTAGCGGGAGTGGAGAGACCCAGTACTTC. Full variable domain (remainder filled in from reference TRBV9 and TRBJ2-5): DSGVTQTPKHLITATGQRVTLRCSPRSGDLSVYWYQQSLDQGLQFLIQYYNGEERAKGNILERFSAQQFPDLHSELNLSSLELGDSALYFCASSSRPSGSGETQYFGPGTRLLVL.

CDR3: CSVERLAGYEQYF. Written as DNA, the CDR3 is TGCAGCGTTGAGAGACTAGCGGGATACGAGCAGTACTTC. The gene calls are TRBV29-1 and TRBJ2-7; 11 nucleotides line up with TRBD2. Germline loops: CDR1 SQVTM, CDR2 ANQGSEA. CDR3 length: 13 residues. V was pared by 3 bases and J by 4 bases, with 2 bases of the junction left unmatched.

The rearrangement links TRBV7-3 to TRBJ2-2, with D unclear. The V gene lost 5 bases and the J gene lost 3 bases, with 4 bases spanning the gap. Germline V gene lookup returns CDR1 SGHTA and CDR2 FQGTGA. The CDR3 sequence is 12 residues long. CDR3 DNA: TGTGCCAGCAGCCCTTACACCGGGGAGCTGTTTTTT. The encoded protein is CASSPYTGELFF.

The CDR3 DNA is TGTGCCAGCAGCCAAGAACTAGCGGGATACGACGATGAGCAGTTCTTC. Amino acids: CASSQELAGYDDEQFF. The chain uses TRBV4-2 and TRBJ2-1; 10 bases line up with TRBD2. From germline, CDR1 is LGHNA and CDR2 YNFKEQ. With V trimmed by 0 bases and J by 8 bases, 7 bases remained unmatched. The CDR3 has 16 amino acids.

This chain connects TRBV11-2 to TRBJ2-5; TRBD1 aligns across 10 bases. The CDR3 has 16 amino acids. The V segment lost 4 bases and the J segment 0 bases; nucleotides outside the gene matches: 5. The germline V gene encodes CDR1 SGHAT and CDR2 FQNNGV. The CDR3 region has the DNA TGTGCCAGCAGCTCCTCGGACAGGGGGTACCAAGAGACCCAGTACTTC. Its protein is CASSSSDRGYQETQYF. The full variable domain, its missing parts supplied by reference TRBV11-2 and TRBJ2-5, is EAGVAQSPRYKIIEKRQSVAFWCNPISGHATLYWYQQILGQGPKLLIQFQNNGVVDDSQLPKDRFSAERLKGVDSTLKIQPAKLEDSAVYLCASSSSDRGYQETQYFGPGTRLLVL.

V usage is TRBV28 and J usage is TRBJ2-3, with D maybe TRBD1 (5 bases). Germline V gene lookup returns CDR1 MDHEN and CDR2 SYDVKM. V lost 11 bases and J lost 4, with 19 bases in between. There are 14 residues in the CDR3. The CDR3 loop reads CAVNPTDIPDTQYF. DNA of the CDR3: TGTGCCGTCAACCCGACAGATATCCCAGATACGCAGTATTTT.

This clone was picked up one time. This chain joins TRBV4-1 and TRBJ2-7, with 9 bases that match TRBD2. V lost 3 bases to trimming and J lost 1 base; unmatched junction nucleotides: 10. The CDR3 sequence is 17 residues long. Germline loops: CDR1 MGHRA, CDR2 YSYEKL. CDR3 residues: CASSQVISGSSSYEQYF. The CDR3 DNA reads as TGCGCCAGCAGCCAGGTAATTAGCGGGAGTTCTTCCTACGAGCAGTACTTC.

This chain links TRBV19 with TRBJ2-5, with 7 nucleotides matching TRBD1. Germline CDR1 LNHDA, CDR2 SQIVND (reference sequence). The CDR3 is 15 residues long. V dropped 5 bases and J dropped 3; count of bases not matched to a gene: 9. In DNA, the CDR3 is TGTGCCAGTAGTCCCACCCGAGGGACAGAAGAGACCCAGTACTTC. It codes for CASSPTRGTEETQYF. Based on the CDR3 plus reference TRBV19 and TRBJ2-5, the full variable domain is DGGITQSPKYLFRKEGQNVTLSCEQNLNHDAMYWYRQDPGQGLRLIYYSQIVNDFQKGDIAEGYSVSREKKESFPLTVTSAQKNPTAFYLCASSPTRGTEETQYFGPGTRLLVL.

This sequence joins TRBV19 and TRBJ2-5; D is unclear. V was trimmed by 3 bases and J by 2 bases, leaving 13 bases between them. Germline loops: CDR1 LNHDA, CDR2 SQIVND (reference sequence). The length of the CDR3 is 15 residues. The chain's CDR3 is CASSIRNGAQETQYF. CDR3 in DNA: TGTGCCAGTAGTATTCGGAACGGAGCACAAGAGACCCAGTACTTC.

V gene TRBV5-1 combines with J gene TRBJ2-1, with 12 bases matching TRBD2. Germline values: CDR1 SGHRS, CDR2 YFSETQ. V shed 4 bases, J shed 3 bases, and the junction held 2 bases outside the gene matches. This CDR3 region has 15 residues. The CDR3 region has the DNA TGCGCCAGCAGCCCGGGACTAGCGGGCTACAATGAGCAGTTCTTC. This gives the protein CASSPGLAGYNEQFF. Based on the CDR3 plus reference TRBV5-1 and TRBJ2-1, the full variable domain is KAGVTQTPRYLIKTRGQQVTLSCSPISGHRSVSWYQQTPGQGLQFLFEYFSETQRNKGNFPGRFSGRQFSNSRSEMNVSTLELGDSALYLCASSPGLAGYNEQFFGPGTRLTVL.